The present T cell receptor beta chain was sequenced within a study of T cells in Graves' hyperthyroidism and ophthalmopathy. The CDR3 has 14 residues. CDR1 is DFQATT and CDR2 is SNEGSKA in the germline V gene (reference sequence). Trimming at V came to 6 bases and at J to 3 bases, leaving 8 bases not matched to a gene. Uncontrolled infections, other autoimmune diseases, pregnancy or lactation led to exclusion of patients. This clonotype was recorded many times. Regions amplified from RNA transcripts were the TCR beta CDR3 regions. RT-PCR in the first round (using the HTBI primer set) targeted the TCR CDR3. MiXCR was run by TCRdb on the multiplex PCR reads, yielding one entry per CDR3 protein. The table records around 350,000 distinct CDR3 sequences, under 20% of them present only once.

The material sequenced was blood. The chain carries TRBV20-1 and TRBJ1-5, with 7 bases that match TRBD1. The TCR comes from a woman between 18 and 30 years old with Graves' hyperthyroidism. The CDR3 protein is CSALRDSDNQPQHF. The CDR3 DNA is TGCAGTGCCCTTAGGGACAGCGACAATCAGCCCCAGCATTTT.